The text below deals with one TCR beta chain. The data derive from a study of OX40 agonist ivuxolimab in advanced cancers. Study as a whole: Patients receiving dose escalation had hepatocellular carcinoma, melanoma, renal cell or head and neck cancer.

The protocol was immunoSEQ multiplex PCR, while the TCRdb copy is restricted to in-frame clones and leaves out a portion. The table has approximately 73,000 clones, 86% seen once; the top ten hold approximately 2.5%. V was shortened by 4 bases and J by 0 bases, with 13 bases between the two germline ends. Looked up from germline, CDR1 is SGHRS and CDR2 is YFSETQ. The CDR3 totals 16 residues. The gene calls are TRBV5-1 and TRBJ2-2; D gene unclear. The source of this sequence is an adult with an advanced solid tumor such as melanoma, head and neck, liver or kidney cancer. The sequencing here drew on CD4+ or CD8+ T cells sorted from blood, taken in a trial of the OX40 agonist ivuxolimab. CDR3 in amino acids: CASSPGRRPNTGELFF. Written as DNA, the CDR3 is TGCGCCAGCAGCCCCGGCAGGCGGCCGAACACCGGGGAGCTGTTTTTT. Drawing the rest from reference TRBV5-1 and TRBJ2-2, the complete variable domain is KAGVTQTPRYLIKTRGQQVTLSCSPISGHRSVSWYQQTPGQGLQFLFEYFSETQRNKGNFPGRFSGRQFSNSRSEMNVSTLELGDSALYLCASSPGRRPNTGELFFGEGSRLTVL.